Below are 28 T cell receptor beta chains sequenced from a single sample in a study of blood T cells in healthy people across ages. Primers used in a second PCR of roughly 6 to 12 cycles were a sample-barcoded 5' primer and a J-beta primer mix. Each CDR3 protein gets one entry after TCRdb re-called the 5' RACE reads with MiXCR. The data contain some 550,000 distinct CDR3 sequences, around 48% of them singletons. Sequenced: blood. These receptors were taken from a man aged 80 or over in good health.

This clonotype was seen a handful of times. The chain couples TRBV20-1 to TRBJ2-1, with 9 bases fitting TRBD1. Unmatched junction bases numbered 9, after V lost 6 bases and J lost 6 bases. The CDR3 length is 14 residues. Germline V gene lookup returns CDR1 DFQATT and CDR2 SNEGSKA (reference sequence). In DNA form, the CDR3 reads TGCAGTGCCAAGGCCGGGACAGGGCGCAATGAGCAGTTCTTC. Translated: CSAKAGTGRNEQFF.

The chain employs TRBV12-3 or TRBV12-4 and TRBJ2-6, with 8 bases lining up with TRBD2. V lost 5 bases to trimming and J lost 1 base; unmatched junction nucleotides: 10. CDR3 size: 18 residues. The DNA of the CDR3 is TGTGCCAGCAGTCCCGGGGGGGGCAGGATGTCTGGGGCCAACGTCCTGACTTTC. This translates into CASSPGGGRMSGANVLTF.

The chain has TRBV7-9 and TRBJ1-6, with D tentatively TRBD1 (6 bases). This CDR3 has 13 amino acids. Trimming removed 6 bases from V and 9 bases from J, with 12 bases in between. Per the germline V gene, CDR1 is SEHNR and CDR2 is FQNEAQ (reference sequence). CDR3 sequence (DNA): TGTGCCAGCAGGCCAGGGGAGGCTTCACCCCTCCACTTT. Amino acids: CASRPGEASPLHF.

This chain links TRBV10-1 with TRBJ2-5; D is possibly TRBD1 or TRBD2 (5 bases each). The DNA end is more similar to TRBJ2-7, so the J call may be wrong. This CDR3 has 11 residues. Looked up from germline, CDR1 is WNHNN and CDR2 is SYGVQD (reference sequence). The CDR3 region is CASSNGAEQYF. Here the CDR3 DNA reads TGCGCCAGCAGTAACGGGGCCGAGCAGTACTTC.

The chain uses TRBV11-2 and TRBJ2-7, with D unresolved. The CDR3 spans 14 residues. V shed 0 bases and J shed 0 bases, with 6 bases lying between them. Germline-derived CDR1 and CDR2 are SGHAT and FQNNGV. CDR3 nucleotides: TGTGCCAGCAGCTTAGATTGGAGCTCCTACGAGCAGTACTTC. Translating it yields CASSLDWSSYEQYF. Together with reference TRBV11-2 and TRBJ2-7, the CDR3 gives the full variable domain: EAGVAQSPRYKIIEKRQSVAFWCNPISGHATLYWYQQILGQGPKLLIQFQNNGVVDDSQLPKDRFSAERLKGVDSTLKIQPAKLEDSAVYLCASSLDWSSYEQYFGPGTRLTVT.

This clonotype was recorded many times. This chain connects TRBV20-1 to TRBJ2-1; 11 positions match TRBD2. The junction had 3 bases not matched to a gene; V was cut back by 1 base and J by 1 base. Germline loops: CDR1 DFQATT, CDR2 SNEGSKA (reference sequence). CDR3 length: 16 residues. DNA for the CDR3: TGCAGTGCTAGAGTCGGGACTAGCGGATCCTACAATGAGCAGTTCTTC. This gives the protein CSARVGTSGSYNEQFF.

On this clonotype itself: This may be a read error, as it is one base from a much larger clone. The rearrangement links TRBV6-5 to TRBJ1-1; D not resolved. V was clipped by 5 bases and J by 10 bases, with 17 bases between them. This CDR3 has 13 amino acids. CDR1 and CDR2 (germline): MNHEY, SVGAGI. This CDR3 reads CASSARSRLSAFF. The CDR3 DNA reads as TGTGCCAGCAGTGCGCGGAGCCGGCTTTCAGCTTTCTTT.

The V call is TRBV20-1, the J call TRBJ2-1; 8 bases line up with TRBD2. Germline-derived CDR1 and CDR2 are DFQATT and SNEGSKA (reference sequence). The CDR3 contains 18 residues. Trimming at V came to 4 bases and at J to 2 bases, leaving 16 bases not matched to a gene. CDR3 region: CSATGTSGDLSPYNEQFF. The CDR3 bases are TGCAGTGCTACCGGCACTAGCGGAGATCTAAGCCCCTACAATGAGCAGTTCTTC.

The table lists this clonotype with a few counts. The rearrangement joins TRBV5-1 to TRBJ2-1; 7 bases map to TRBD1. The CDR3 spans 14 residues. The V and J ends lost 4 bases and 8 bases, in that order; junction bases with no gene match: 9. Germline values: CDR1 SGHRS, CDR2 YFSETQ. The CDR3, as DNA: TGCGCCAGCAGCGAGCGACAGGGCCGCGATGAGCAGTTCTTC. Its translation is CASSERQGRDEQFF.

This sequence joins TRBV7-2 and TRBJ2-5; 9 nucleotides line up with TRBD2. Trimming at V came to 2 bases and at J to 12 bases, leaving 10 bases not matched to a gene. Germline V gives CDR1 SGHTA, CDR2 FQGNSA. CDR3 length: 14 amino acids. The CDR3 DNA sequence: TGTGCCAGCAGCTTAACTAGCGGGTTTGTTTTGGAGTACTTC. Translation: CASSLTSGFVLEYF.

This clonotype is a singleton in its sample. This chain joins TRBV12-3 or TRBV12-4 and TRBJ2-5; 7 bases match TRBD2. The CDR3 runs 14 residues. Trimming cost V 7 bases and J 11 bases; bases outside gene matches: 16. The CDR3 spells CASMRGGRLDEQYF. Written as DNA, the CDR3 is TGTGCCAGCATGAGGGGAGGGAGGTTGGATGAGCAGTACTTC.

This clonotype was found once. As DNA, the CDR3 is TGTGCCAGCAGCCATACTAGCGGGGGGTCTTACAATGAGCAGTTCTTC. This gives the protein CASSHTSGGSYNEQFF. The J gene is TRBJ2-1, the V gene TRBV25-1, with 12 bases that match TRBD2. The CDR3 consists of 16 residues. Germline assignment: CDR1 MGHDK and CDR2 SYGVNS. V shed 6 bases and J 4 bases; nucleotides not matched to a gene: 7. Full variable domain (missing parts from reference TRBV25-1 and TRBJ2-1): EADIYQTPRYLVIGTGKKITLECSQTMGHDKMYWYQQDPGMELHLIHYSYGVNSTEKGDLSSESTVSRIRTEHFPLTLESARPSHTSQYLCASSHTSGGSYNEQFFGPGTRLTVL.

V and J are TRBV16 and TRBJ2-1; 10 bases line up with TRBD1. The germline V gene has CDR1 KGHSY and CDR2 FQNENV. This CDR3 region has 16 residues. The V and J ends lost 1 base and 4 bases, in that order; junction bases with no gene match: 4. CDR3 loop: CASSQWGTGAYNEQFF. CDR3 bases: TGTGCCAGCAGCCAATGGGGGACAGGGGCTTACAATGAGCAGTTCTTC.

This clonotype was found a few times. The chain links TRBV2 to TRBJ1-4, with 9 bases identical to TRBD1. The V gene's germline CDR1 is SNHLY and CDR2 FYNNEI. There are 13 residues in the CDR3. Trimming at V came to 9 bases and at J to 6 bases, leaving 5 bases not matched to a gene. CDR3 DNA: TGTGCCAGAGGGACAGGGACAGATGAAAAACTGTTTTTT. The encoded protein is CARGTGTDEKLFF.

The chain recombines TRBV10-3 with TRBJ2-5, with TRBD1 identical over 9 bases. Unmatched junction bases numbered 5, after V lost 3 bases and J lost 0 bases. Germline lookup yields CDR1 ENHRY and CDR2 SYGVKD. This CDR3 is 16 amino acids long. CDR3 protein: CAISEPGQGNQETQYF. DNA for the CDR3: TGTGCCATCAGTGAACCGGGACAGGGTAACCAAGAGACCCAGTACTTC.

This clonotype was detected only once. The genes are TRBV7-3 and TRBJ2-1; the match to TRBD2 covers 13 bases. Germline lookup yields CDR1 SGHTA and CDR2 FQGTGA. V lost 3 bases, J lost 4 bases, and 6 bases stayed unmatched. The CDR3 is 17 residues long. The CDR3 DNA follows: TGTGCCAGCAGCTTCGGACTAGCGGGAGTGCGGTACAATGAGCAGTTCTTC. Translating gives CASSFGLAGVRYNEQFF.

A remark on this clonotype: Possible read error: a much larger clone is one base away. The J gene is TRBJ1-1, the V gene TRBV6-5; 8 nucleotides line up with TRBD1. The germline V gene has CDR1 MNHEY and CDR2 SVGAGI. V was pared by 7 bases and J by 4 bases, with 8 bases of the junction left unmatched. This CDR3 is built from 14 residues. CDR3 sequence (DNA): TGTGCCAGCACCCTTGGACAGGGTGGCACTGAAGCTTTCTTT. Its translation: CASTLGQGGTEAFF.

This clonotype was detected a few times. This chain's CDR3 is CASSLRGSTEAFF. CDR3 sequence (DNA): TGTGCCAGCAGCTTACGGGGAAGTACTGAAGCTTTCTTT. The V call is TRBV7-9, the J call TRBJ1-1, with D unclear. Trimming stripped 2 bases from V and 5 bases from J, with 9 bases between. From germline, CDR1 is SEHNR and CDR2 FQNEAQ (reference sequence). The CDR3 has 13 amino acids.

This clonotype was counted only a few times. The chain is built from TRBV9 and TRBJ2-1, with D possibly matching TRBD2 (5 bases). The CDR3 contains 14 residues. V lost 0 bases to trimming and J lost 5 bases, with 9 bases between them. Looked up from germline, CDR1 is SGDLS and CDR2 is YYNGEE. In DNA, the CDR3 is TGTGCCAGCAGCGTAGGAAGTAGCGACAATGAGCAGTTCTTC. Its protein is CASSVGSSDNEQFF.

The table lists this clonotype with a few counts. The rearrangement joins TRBV4-1 to TRBJ2-1; 7 bases match TRBD2. This CDR3 has 15 residues. Germline CDR1 is MGHRA and CDR2 is YSYEKL. V lost 8 bases and J lost 0; bases outside the gene matches: 7. In DNA form, the CDR3 reads TGCGCCAGCGGGGCGGGGGTAAGCTCCTACAATGAGCAGTTCTTC. Translated: CASGAGVSSYNEQFF.

V gene TRBV5-1 combines with J gene TRBJ1-6; D gene ambiguous. V was clipped by 0 bases and J by 9 bases, with 10 bases between them. The CDR3 sequence is 14 residues long. Germline V gene data show CDR1 as SGHRS and CDR2 as YFSETQ. In DNA form, the CDR3 reads TGCGCCAGCAGCTTGGGGGGAAACTCTTCACCCCTCCACTTT. Protein: CASSLGGNSSPLHF.

On this clonotype itself: One end of the junction does not line up with germline, which may come from a read error. CDR3 sequence reads: CASSETSGSAGEQFF. The CDR3 DNA is TGTGCTAGCAGCGAAACTAGCGGGAGTGCTGGTGAGCAGTTCTTC. The rearrangement links TRBV7-7 to TRBJ2-1; 11 bases align to TRBD2. This CDR3 spans 15 amino acids. The V gene's germline CDR1 is SSHAT and CDR2 FNYEAQ (reference sequence).

This clonotype came up many times. This rearrangement joins TRBV6-1 to TRBJ2-1, with 16 bases lining up with TRBD2. Losses at the gene ends were 4 bases for V and 9 bases for J; bases not matched to a gene: 12. Germline assignment: CDR1 MNHNS and CDR2 SASEGT. The CDR3 length is 18 residues. In nucleotides, the CDR3 is TGTGCCAGCAGTGCCTCCGGGACTAGCGGGAGGGCCCGAGGTGAGCAGTTCTTC. This sequence encodes CASSASGTSGRARGEQFF.

This clonotype was observed many times. The rearrangement uses TRBV6-5 and TRBJ2-6, with D perhaps being TRBD1 or TRBD2 (5 bases each). Germline values: CDR1 MNHEY, CDR2 SVGAGI. V dropped 0 bases and J dropped 0 bases, with 9 bases sitting between them. The CDR3 contains 17 residues. In DNA form, the CDR3 reads TGTGCCAGCAGTTACTCGGGACCGATCTCTGGGGCCAACGTCCTGACTTTC. Translation gives CASSYSGPISGANVLTF.

Here the CDR3 reads CASSKEGDGQLEQYF. The CDR3 DNA follows: TGTGCCAGCAGCAAAGAAGGGGATGGGCAGCTCGAGCAGTACTTC. The gene calls are TRBV21-1 and TRBJ2-7; TRBD2, the table's D call, lacks a check against the DNA. TRBV21-1 is noted as a pseudogene. This CDR3 is built from 15 residues.

The rearrangement links TRBV6-5 to TRBJ1-1, with 8 positions matching TRBD1. J was trimmed by 3 bases and V by 2 bases; bases with no gene match: 5. The CDR3 is 15 amino acids. Germline values: CDR1 MNHEY, CDR2 SVGAGI. CDR3 nucleotide sequence: TGTGCCAGCAGTTACGTCACAGGGGGGTACACTGAAGCTTTCTTT. It encodes CASSYVTGGYTEAFF.

The chain couples TRBV4-1 to TRBJ1-5; TRBD1 aligns across 7 bases. J lost 1 base, V lost 4 bases, and 13 bases had no gene match. The germline V gene encodes CDR1 MGHRA and CDR2 YSYEKL. The CDR3 is 18 amino acids. Here the CDR3 reads CASSRFWDSRISNQPQHF. The CDR3 nucleotides read TGCGCCAGCAGCCGATTCTGGGACAGCCGAATAAGCAATCAGCCCCAGCATTTT.

This clonotype was counted many times. Here the CDR3 DNA reads TGTGCCAGCAGGACAGGTCCCGGGGCCAACGTCCTGACTTTC. Protein sequence: CASRTGPGANVLTF. The rearrangement uses TRBV6-5 and TRBJ2-6, with D possibly TRBD1 on 6 matching bases. The germline CDR1 and CDR2 sequences are MNHEY and SVGAGI. Deletions cut 6 bases from V and 4 bases from J, with 10 bases between. The CDR3 loop spans 14 amino acids.